What follows is one T cell receptor (beta chain) and its context. As yet, its antigen is unknown. The sample is drawn from a study of vaccination effects on CD4 cells after COVID-19. The wider study: The post-vaccine samples were taken, at the median, 72 days after the second dose.

TCRdb's table, derived via immunoSEQ multiplex PCR, lists solely in-frame clones and lacks some. The sample shows about 59,000 clones, around 80% of them seen only once. This CDR3 is built from 13 residues. Per the germline V gene, CDR1 is SGHVS and CDR2 is FQNEAQ. Trimming took 4 bases from V and 7 from J, leaving 11 bases between them. Prior to sequencing, the ViraFEST assay stimulated PBMC with viral peptide pools, which expanded the antigen-specific CD4+ T cells. Once cultured for roughly nine days, the cells underwent separation to obtain CD4+ T cells. Each participant received a vaccine that was either BNT162b2 or mRNA-1273, given as two doses. Wells of a few million PBMC each were grown with 10 IU/ml IL-2 and around 10 ug/ml peptides.

The TCR originated in a human donor who received a COVID-19 vaccine. The sequencing used CD4+ T cells from PBMCs cultured with HCoV-OC43 spike peptides, collected after COVID-19 vaccination. Regarding subset: HCoV-OC43 spike overlapping peptide pool stimulation. The chain carries TRBV7-8 and TRBJ1-5; D call uncertain. The CDR3 DNA follows: TGTGCCAGCAGCTCCACCTCGTGGCAGCCCCAGCATTTT. Protein sequence: CASSSTSWQPQHF.